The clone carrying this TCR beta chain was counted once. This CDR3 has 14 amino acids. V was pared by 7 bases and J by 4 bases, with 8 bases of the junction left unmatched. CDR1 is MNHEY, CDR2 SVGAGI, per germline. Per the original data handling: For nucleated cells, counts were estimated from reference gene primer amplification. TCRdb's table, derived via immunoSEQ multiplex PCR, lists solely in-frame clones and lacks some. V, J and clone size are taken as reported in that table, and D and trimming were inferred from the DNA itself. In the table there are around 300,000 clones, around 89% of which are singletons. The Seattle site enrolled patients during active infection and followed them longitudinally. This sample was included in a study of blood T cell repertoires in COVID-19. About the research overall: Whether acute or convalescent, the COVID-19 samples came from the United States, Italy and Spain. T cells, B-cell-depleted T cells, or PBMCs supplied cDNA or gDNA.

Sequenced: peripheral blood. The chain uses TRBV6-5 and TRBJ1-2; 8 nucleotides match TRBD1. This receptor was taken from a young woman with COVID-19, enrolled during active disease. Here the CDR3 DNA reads TGTGCCAGCAAGACTCAGGGGGCAGTCTATGGCTACACCTTC. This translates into CASKTQGAVYGYTF.